The entry that follows covers one TCR beta chain sequence. This clonotype was seen many times. It has no known antigen specificity. No much larger clone is present one base from it, and per-base qualities are unavailable. Hyperthyroidism patients were newly diagnosed, had a disease duration of under 2 months, and were aged 18 to 65 years. Exclusion was applied to patients with uncontrolled infections, other autoimmune diseases, pregnancy or lactation. Diagnoses relied on clinical symptoms, serum thyroxine and TRAb, thyroid ultrasound and orbital computed tomography. Blood from progressor patients was collected at the time of first diagnosis with hyperthyroidism, before any ophthalmopathy symptoms had appeared. PBMCs were isolated from 7.5 to 10 ml of fresh peripheral blood by Ficoll-Paque density gradient centrifugation. Progressor patients were initially diagnosed with Graves' hyperthyroidism and developed ophthalmopathy during follow-up. Total RNA was extracted using Trizol reagent, and RNA quality was assessed on an Agilent 2100 Bioanalyzer.

The sample belongs to a study of T cells in Graves' hyperthyroidism and ophthalmopathy (dated by TCRdb to between 2018 and 2021). With respect to the entire study: Peripheral blood was collected at initial diagnosis, before any treatment. The 90 to 100 discovery patients were randomly split 7:3 into training and test sets. After blood sampling, hyperthyroidism patients were treated with methimazole at a starting dose of 30 mg daily, and ophthalmopathy patients were treated with high-dose intravenous methylprednisolone. Prospective prediction of ophthalmopathy was tested in an independent validation cohort of about 19 hyperthyroidism patients and 15 to 17 patients who later progressed to ophthalmopathy. TCR V-J signatures able to tell the groups apart were searched for in a discovery cohort of 100 patients, of whom fewer than 45 had Graves' ophthalmopathy and more than 55 had stable Graves' hyperthyroidism. According to the paper, TCR Vbeta CDR3 sequencing was carried out on about 140 peripheral blood samples, which came from approximately 43 ophthalmopathy, under 80 hyperthyroidism and approximately 17 progressor patients. In addition, the study compared T-cell repertoires in thyroid tissue and in blood from about 6 Graves' hyperthyroidism patients. General conclusions and limits of the study: A model built on a 13 V-J signature distinguished ophthalmopathy from stable hyperthyroidism, reaching roughly 88% sensitivity and 81.08% specificity in cross-validation and 80%/75% in testing. No statistical method was used to set the sample size in advance, and investigators knew the group allocation. During validation, the model predicted progression to ophthalmopathy a median of approximately 6.5 months ahead of onset, with 60% to 71% sensitivity and almost 75% specificity. Most expanded thyroid clonotypes (frequency above 0.001) were also detected in blood, suggesting blood repertoires may reflect thyroid immune responses.

Amplification of TCR beta CDR3 regions was carried out from RNA transcripts. For the first round of RT-PCR on the TCR CDR3, the HTBI primer set was used together with the Qiagen OneStep RT-PCR kit. Libraries were constructed in a second round of multiplex PCR, after which size selection and purification were performed. Sequencing of the libraries was done on an Illumina HiSeq2000 using paired-end 100 bp reads. Turning to the authors' computational methods: SOAPnuke was used to process the raw data, throwing out any read that contained adapters or uncalled bases, had a mean Phred below 15, or lacked an exact constant-primer or identifier match. High-quality paired reads were merged with COPE v1.2.5, and unique nucleotide sequences were defined as clonotypes. MiTCR v1.1 was used to align the clonotypes against IMGT TRBV, TRBD and TRBJ reference segments. Only V-J combinations with frequency above 0.0001, covering 99.2% of repertoires, were analysed. A TCS score was defined as the ratio of F50 (clonal expansion) to E x V (chaos), with BLOSUM62-based TCRdist applied between CDR3 peptides within each V-J. Welch's t-statistics and random forest reduced several hundred V-J features to roughly 13, which were used in a naive Bayes classifier (R e1071). Using fastp trimming at Q25 and MiXCR clonotype assembly, TCRdb reanalyzed the public sequencing data and kept in-frame beta chains. Entries are consolidated by CDR3 protein sequence, retaining the most common genes and DNA. The V and J calls shown here were made by TCRdb, not taken from the authors' results. This sample holds under 450,000 distinct CDR3 sequences; less than 15% were observed only once. Of the sample, less than 25% falls within the top ten clones.

Between the V and J ends, shortened by 0 bases and 3 bases respectively, the junction contains 18 bases. From the cysteine through the phenylalanine, the CDR3 covers 18 amino acids. Here the CDR3 DNA is all that survives: 54 bases in frame from base 1. CDR1 MNHNY and CDR2 SVGAGI are derived from the germline V gene (reference sequence). Input material: blood. The rearranged chain carries TRBV6-6 and TRBJ2-1; the D gene could be TRBD1 or TRBD2, each one agreeing over 6 bases. The clonotype comes from a man aged 25-45 years with Graves' hyperthyroidism that later progressed to Graves' ophthalmopathy. The DNA sequence is as follows: TGTGCCAGCAGTTACTCGAATTGGGGGGCTGCACACTACAATGAGCAGTTCTTC. The encoded protein is CASSYSNWGAAHYNEQFF.